One sample yielded the 14 T cell receptor beta chains listed below, sequenced in a study of CD8 T cells in Susac syndrome. Reverse transcription used about 0.5 to 1 ug RNA and random hexamers. In TCRdb, the immunoSEQ multiplex PCR reads were re-called with MiXCR into one record per CDR3 protein. The sample carries some 100,000 distinct CDR3 sequences, 93% recorded once. Sequenced input: CD4+ T cells from PBMCs. Source of these receptors: a human donor with multiple sclerosis.

The chain links TRBV5-1 to TRBJ1-1; tentatively, D is TRBD1 (6 bases). The V and J ends lost 0 bases and 1 base respectively, with 10 bases between them. CDR1 and CDR2 (germline): SGHRS, YFSETQ. The CDR3 spans 15 residues. The CDR3 DNA is TGCGCCAGCAGCTTGGCAGGACAGAAGAACACTGAAGCTTTCTTT. It codes for CASSLAGQKNTEAFF.

The chain couples TRBV20-1 to TRBJ1-3; TRBD1 is a possible D gene (5 bases). The germline V gene encodes CDR1 DFQATT and CDR2 SNEGSKA (reference sequence). Trimming cost V 6 bases and J 1 base, with 13 bases left between them. The CDR3 is 14 residues long. DNA of the CDR3: TGCAGTGCACCCGACAGCCGTTCTGGAAACACCATATATTTT. This encodes CSAPDSRSGNTIYF.

The rearrangement uses TRBV30 and TRBJ1-2; possibly TRBD1 for D (6 bases). Deletions cut 1 base from V and 5 bases from J, with 8 bases between. Germline V gene sequence: CDR1 GTSNPN, CDR2 SVGIG (reference sequence). The CDR3 length is 12 residues. The CDR3 sequence is CAWSAQGYGYTF. The CDR3, as DNA: TGTGCCTGGAGTGCCCAGGGGTATGGCTACACCTTC.

The V gene is TRBV18, the J gene TRBJ1-2, with unresolved D. The CDR3 spans 14 residues. Germline V gives CDR1 KGHSH, CDR2 LQKENI. V lost 0 bases and J lost 1, with 6 bases in between. This CDR3 is CASSPPSINYGYTF. The CDR3 DNA is TGTGCCAGCTCACCACCTAGTATTAACTATGGCTACACCTTC.

V and J are TRBV25-1 and TRBJ1-4; D may be TRBD1 (6 bases). CDR1 and CDR2 (germline): MGHDK, SYGVNS. V lost 1 base, J lost 7 bases, and 13 bases lay in between. The CDR3 has 15 residues. In DNA form, the CDR3 reads TGTGCCAGCAGTGAATCGGGGGGGCTGAGTGAAAAACTGTTTTTT. This encodes CASSESGGLSEKLFF.

A single count supports this clonotype. The CDR3 DNA sequence: TGTGCCAGCAGCCATGGGGCAGGGACTGGCTACACCTTC. Its protein product is CASSHGAGTGYTF. The chain is built from TRBV5-4 and TRBJ1-2; possible D gene TRBD1, 5 bases. V was trimmed by 4 bases and J by 7 bases, leaving 14 bases between them. The CDR3 contains 13 residues. Germline V gene data show CDR1 as SGHNT and CDR2 as YYREEE (reference sequence).

The chain links TRBV20-1 to TRBJ1-6; D gene ambiguous. V was shortened by 0 bases and J by 9 bases, with 12 bases between the two germline ends. The CDR3 extends over 14 amino acids. Germline CDR1 DFQATT, CDR2 SNEGSKA (reference sequence). The CDR3 loop is CSARDRYAGSPLHF. Written as DNA, the CDR3 is TGCAGTGCTAGAGATCGGTACGCCGGTTCACCCCTCCACTTT.

The chain recombines TRBV7-2 with TRBJ1-1; D is unclear. There are 15 residues in the CDR3. V was shortened by 1 base and J by 7 bases, with 16 bases between the two germline ends. The germline V gene encodes CDR1 SGHTA and CDR2 FQGNSA. The CDR3 bases are TGTGCCAGCAGCTTAGTCGCCCCTGCCCTCGATGAAGCTTTCTTT. Protein sequence: CASSLVAPALDEAFF.

The chain joins TRBV4-2 to TRBJ2-1, with unresolved D. Trimming stripped 0 bases from V and 10 bases from J, with 10 bases between. CDR1 is LGHNA, CDR2 YNFKEQ, per germline. CDR3 length: 13 residues. DNA of the CDR3: TGTGCCAGCAGCCAAGATCTAAGTGGGGAGCAGTTCTTC. This gives the protein CASSQDLSGEQFF.

The CDR3: CASSPQGYYGYTF. Here the CDR3 DNA reads TGTGCCAGCAGCCCCCAAGGGTACTATGGCTACACCTTC. J is TRBJ1-2 and V is TRBV14; D is undetermined. Trimming removed 4 bases at V and 3 bases at J, with 9 bases between. Per the germline V gene, CDR1 is SGHDN and CDR2 is FVKESK. The CDR3 runs to 13 residues.

The chain couples TRBV20-1 to TRBJ2-7; TRBD2 agrees at 7 bases. CDR1 and CDR2 from the germline V gene are DFQATT and SNEGSKA (reference sequence). This CDR3 comprises 11 residues. J lost 2 bases, V lost 6 bases, and 1 base had no gene match. The CDR3 loop reads CSARGAYEQYF. In DNA, the CDR3 is TGCAGTGCCCGGGGGGCCTACGAGCAGTACTTC.

This sequence joins TRBV5-4 and TRBJ1-1, with D hard to call. Germline V CDR1 and CDR2: SGHNT, YYREEE (reference sequence). The CDR3 sequence is 14 residues long. Trimming took off 4 bases at V and 2 bases at J, with 12 bases between the two ends. CDR3 bases: TGTGCCAGCAGCGTAGCCGGGATCAACACTGAAGCTTTCTTT. It encodes CASSVAGINTEAFF.

This clonotype came up once. The rearrangement uses TRBV20-1 and TRBJ1-6, with 10 bases lining up with TRBD1. Germline trimming cut 4 bases from V and 8 bases from J; bases unmatched to any gene: 2. There are 13 residues in the CDR3. The V gene's germline CDR1 is DFQATT and CDR2 SNEGSKA (reference sequence). CDR3 nucleotides: TGCAGTGCTAAAGGACAGGGGGATTCACCCCTCCACTTT. Its translation: CSAKGQGDSPLHF.

The rearrangement joins TRBV14 to TRBJ1-2, with D uncertain. This CDR3 is 15 amino acids long. Trimming left V 1 base short and J 4 bases short, with 13 bases between. CDR1 SGHDN and CDR2 FVKESK come from the germline V gene. The CDR3 DNA follows: TGTGCCAGCAGCCAAGTGATAGGAGAGATCTATGGCTACACCTTC. Its translation: CASSQVIGEIYGYTF. Supplemented by reference TRBV14 and TRBJ1-2, the full variable domain reads EAGVTQFPSHSVIEKGQTVTLRCDPISGHDNLYWYRRVMGKEIKFLLHFVKESKQDESGMPNNRFLAERTGGTYSTLKVQPAELEDSGVYFCASSQVIGEIYGYTFGSGTRLTVV.